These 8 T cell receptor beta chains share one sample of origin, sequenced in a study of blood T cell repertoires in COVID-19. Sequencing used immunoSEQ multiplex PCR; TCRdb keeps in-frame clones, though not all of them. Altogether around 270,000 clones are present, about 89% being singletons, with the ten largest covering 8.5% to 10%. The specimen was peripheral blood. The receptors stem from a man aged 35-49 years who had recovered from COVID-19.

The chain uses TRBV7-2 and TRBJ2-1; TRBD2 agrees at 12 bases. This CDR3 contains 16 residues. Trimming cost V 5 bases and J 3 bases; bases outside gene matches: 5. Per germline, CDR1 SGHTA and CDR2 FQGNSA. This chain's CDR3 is CASSIGLAGLYNEQFF. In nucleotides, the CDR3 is TGTGCCAGCAGCATTGGACTAGCGGGGCTCTACAATGAGCAGTTCTTC.

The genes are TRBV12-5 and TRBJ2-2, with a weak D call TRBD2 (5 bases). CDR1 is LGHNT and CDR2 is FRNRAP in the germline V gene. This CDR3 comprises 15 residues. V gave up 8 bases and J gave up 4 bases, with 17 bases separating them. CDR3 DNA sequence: TGTGCTAGTTCCCTCTGGGTTCGGGGCACCGGGGAGCTGTTTTTT. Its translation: CASSLWVRGTGELFF.

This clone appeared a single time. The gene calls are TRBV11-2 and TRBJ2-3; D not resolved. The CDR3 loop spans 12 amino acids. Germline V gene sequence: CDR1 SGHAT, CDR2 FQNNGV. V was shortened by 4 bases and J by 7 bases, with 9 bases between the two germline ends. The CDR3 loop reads CASSYSIHTQYF. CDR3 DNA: TGTGCCAGCAGCTACTCCATTCATACGCAGTATTTT. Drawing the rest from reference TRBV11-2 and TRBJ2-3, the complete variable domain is EAGVAQSPRYKIIEKRQSVAFWCNPISGHATLYWYQQILGQGPKLLIQFQNNGVVDDSQLPKDRFSAERLKGVDSTLKIQPAKLEDSAVYLCASSYSIHTQYFGPGTRLTVL.

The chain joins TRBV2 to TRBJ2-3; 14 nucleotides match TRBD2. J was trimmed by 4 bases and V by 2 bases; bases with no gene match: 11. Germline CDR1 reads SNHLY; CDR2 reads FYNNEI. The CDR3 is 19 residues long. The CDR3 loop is CASSELGLAGEVRADTQYF. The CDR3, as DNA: TGTGCCAGCAGTGAATTGGGACTAGCGGGGGAAGTTAGGGCAGATACGCAGTATTTT.

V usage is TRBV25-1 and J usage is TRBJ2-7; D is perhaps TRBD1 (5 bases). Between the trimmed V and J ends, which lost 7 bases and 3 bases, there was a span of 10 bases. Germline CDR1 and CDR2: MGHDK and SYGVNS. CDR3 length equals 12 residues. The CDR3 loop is CASTTQGYEQYF. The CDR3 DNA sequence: TGTGCCAGCACCACCCAGGGCTACGAGCAGTACTTC.

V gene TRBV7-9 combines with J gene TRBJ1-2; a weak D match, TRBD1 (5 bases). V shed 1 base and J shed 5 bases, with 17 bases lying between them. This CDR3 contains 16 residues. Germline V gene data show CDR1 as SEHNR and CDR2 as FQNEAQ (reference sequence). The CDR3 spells CASSLGRGRETYGYTF. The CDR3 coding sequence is TGTGCCAGCAGCTTAGGCCGGGGGAGGGAAACGTATGGCTACACCTTC.

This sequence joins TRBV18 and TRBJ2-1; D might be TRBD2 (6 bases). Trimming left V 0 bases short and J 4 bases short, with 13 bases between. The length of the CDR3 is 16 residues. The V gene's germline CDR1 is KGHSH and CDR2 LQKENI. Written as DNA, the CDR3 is TGTGCCAGCTCACCACCTGCGGGGATAATTTACAATGAGCAGTTCTTC. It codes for CASSPPAGIIYNEQFF.

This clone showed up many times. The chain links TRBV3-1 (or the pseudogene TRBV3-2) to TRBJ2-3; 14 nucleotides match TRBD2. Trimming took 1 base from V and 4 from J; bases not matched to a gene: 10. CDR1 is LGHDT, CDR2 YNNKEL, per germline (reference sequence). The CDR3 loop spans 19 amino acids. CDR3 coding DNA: TGTGCCAGCAGCCAAGCCGGGACTAGCGGGGGCCTAAGGTCAGATACGCAGTATTTT. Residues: CASSQAGTSGGLRSDTQYF.